This TCR beta chain was observed in a study of blood T cell repertoires in COVID-19. As for the study in general: The United States, Italy and Spain were the sources of the acute and convalescent COVID-19 samples. T cells, B-cell-depleted T cells, or PBMCs supplied cDNA or gDNA.

This table comes from immunoSEQ multiplex PCR, and its TCRdb copy is limited to in-frame clones, with some not included. The sample consists of about 150,000 clones, over 65% of them appearing once. Per germline, CDR1 LGHNA and CDR2 YNFKEQ. V shed 4 bases, J shed 4 bases, and the junction held 4 bases outside the gene matches. CDR3 length: 17 amino acids. Sequencing used peripheral blood. J is TRBJ2-1 and V is TRBV4-2; TRBD2 matches 16 bases. The receptor's source is a man aged 70-80 years with acute or convalescent COVID-19. CDR3: CASSRGTSGGDYNEQFF. In DNA, the CDR3 is TGTGCCAGCAGCCGCGGGACTAGCGGGGGGGATTACAATGAGCAGTTCTTC.